This T cell receptor (beta chain) was identified in a study of T cell responses to AZD1222 COVID-19 vaccine. The study's findings and limits: Researchers took repertoire samples only after the peak T cell response had come. Variant regions that are unmutated are reportedly the target of nearly half of spike-specific TCRs. Spike-specific TCR breadth and depth went up after people got two AZD1222 doses.

The CDR3 sequence is 16 residues long. With 2 bases removed from V and 0 bases from J, the gap between germline ends came to 11 bases. Germline CDR1 reads SEHNR; CDR2 reads FQNEAQ (reference sequence). Data came from immunoSEQ multiplex PCR; TCRdb stores just in-frame clones and leaves some out. The sample contains roughly 100,000 clones, 90% of which appear only once. A remark on this clone: Its antigen remains unknown.

Sequenced here: peripheral blood, sampled on day 0 of AZD1222 vaccination. The receptor comes from an adult in good health. This chain joins TRBV7-9 and TRBJ2-1; no reliable D call. CDR3 nucleotides: TGTGCCAGCAGCTTAACAGTCGCTCCCTCCTACAATGAGCAGTTCTTC. The encoded protein is CASSLTVAPSYNEQFF. Full variable domain (missing parts from reference TRBV7-9 and TRBJ2-1): DTGVSQNPRHKITKRGQNVTFRCDPISEHNRLYWYRQTLGQGPEFLTYFQNEAQLEKSRLLSDRFSAERPKGSFSTLEIQRTEQGDSAMYLCASSLTVAPSYNEQFFGPGTRLTVL.